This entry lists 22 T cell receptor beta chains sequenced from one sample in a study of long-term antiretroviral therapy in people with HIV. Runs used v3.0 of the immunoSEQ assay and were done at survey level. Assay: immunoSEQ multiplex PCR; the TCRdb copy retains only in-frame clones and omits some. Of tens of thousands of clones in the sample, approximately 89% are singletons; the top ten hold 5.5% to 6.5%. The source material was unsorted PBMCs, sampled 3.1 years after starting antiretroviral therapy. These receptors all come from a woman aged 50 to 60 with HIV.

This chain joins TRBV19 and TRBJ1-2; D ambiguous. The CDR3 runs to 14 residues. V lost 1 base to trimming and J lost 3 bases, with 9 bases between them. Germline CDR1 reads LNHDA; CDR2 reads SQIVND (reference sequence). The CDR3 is CASSIAPGDYGYTF. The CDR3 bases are TGTGCCAGTAGTATAGCCCCCGGGGACTATGGCTACACCTTC.

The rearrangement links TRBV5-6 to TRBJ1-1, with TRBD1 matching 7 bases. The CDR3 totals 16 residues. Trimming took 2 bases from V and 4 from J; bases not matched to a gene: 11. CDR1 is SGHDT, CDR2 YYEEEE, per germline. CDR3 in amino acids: CASSFKRGQGPTEAFF. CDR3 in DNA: TGTGCCAGCAGCTTTAAGAGGGGGCAGGGACCCACTGAAGCTTTCTTT.

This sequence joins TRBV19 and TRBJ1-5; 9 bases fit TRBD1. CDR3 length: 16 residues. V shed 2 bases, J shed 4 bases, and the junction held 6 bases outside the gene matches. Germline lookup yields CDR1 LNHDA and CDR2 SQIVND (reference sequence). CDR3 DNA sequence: TGTGCCAGTAGTATACGGACAGGGGACATAAATCAGCCCCAGCATTTT. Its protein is CASSIRTGDINQPQHF.

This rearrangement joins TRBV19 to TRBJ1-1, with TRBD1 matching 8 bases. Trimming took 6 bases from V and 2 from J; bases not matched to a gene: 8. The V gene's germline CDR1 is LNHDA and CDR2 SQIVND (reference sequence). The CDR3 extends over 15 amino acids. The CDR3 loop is CASSLDREKNTEAFF. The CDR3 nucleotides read TGTGCCAGTAGCCTGGACAGGGAGAAAAACACTGAAGCTTTCTTT.

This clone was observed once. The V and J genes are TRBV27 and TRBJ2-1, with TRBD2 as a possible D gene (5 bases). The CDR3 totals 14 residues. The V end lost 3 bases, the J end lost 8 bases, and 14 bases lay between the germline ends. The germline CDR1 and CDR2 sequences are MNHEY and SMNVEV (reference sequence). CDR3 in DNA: TGTGCCAGCAGTTTTTCGAGGGCGGTGGATGAGCAGTTCTTC. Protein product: CASSFSRAVDEQFF.

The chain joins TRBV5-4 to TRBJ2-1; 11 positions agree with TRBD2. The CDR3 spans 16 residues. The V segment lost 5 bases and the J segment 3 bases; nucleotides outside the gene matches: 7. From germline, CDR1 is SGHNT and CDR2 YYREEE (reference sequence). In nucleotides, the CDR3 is TGTGCCAGCAGTCCCACTAGCGGGGGCAACTACAATGAGCAGTTCTTC. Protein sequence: CASSPTSGGNYNEQFF.

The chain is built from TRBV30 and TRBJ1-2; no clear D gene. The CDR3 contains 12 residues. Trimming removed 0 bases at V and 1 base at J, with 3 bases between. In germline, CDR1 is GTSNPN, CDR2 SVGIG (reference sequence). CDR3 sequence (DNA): TGTGCCTGGAGTGTTAGTAACTATGGCTACACCTTC. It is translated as CAWSVSNYGYTF.

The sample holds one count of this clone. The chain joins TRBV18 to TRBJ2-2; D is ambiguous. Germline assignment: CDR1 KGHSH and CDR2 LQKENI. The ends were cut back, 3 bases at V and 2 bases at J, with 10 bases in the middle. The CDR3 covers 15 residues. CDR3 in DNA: TGTGCCAGCTCACCGGTAGGAACTAACACCGGGGAGCTGTTTTTT. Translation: CASSPVGTNTGELFF.

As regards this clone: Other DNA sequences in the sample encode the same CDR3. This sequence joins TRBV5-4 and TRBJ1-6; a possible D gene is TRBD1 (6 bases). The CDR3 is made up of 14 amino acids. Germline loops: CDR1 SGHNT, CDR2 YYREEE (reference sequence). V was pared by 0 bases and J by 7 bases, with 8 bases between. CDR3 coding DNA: TGTGCCAGCAGCTTGGGTCAGGGGAATTCACCCCTCCACTTT. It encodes CASSLGQGNSPLHF.

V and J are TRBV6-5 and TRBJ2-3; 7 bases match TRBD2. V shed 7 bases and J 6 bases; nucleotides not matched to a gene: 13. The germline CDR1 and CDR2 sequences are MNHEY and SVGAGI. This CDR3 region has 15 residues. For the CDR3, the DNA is TGTGCCAGCACCCTAACGGGGGGTACGTCCGATACGCAGTATTTT. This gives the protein CASTLTGGTSDTQYF.

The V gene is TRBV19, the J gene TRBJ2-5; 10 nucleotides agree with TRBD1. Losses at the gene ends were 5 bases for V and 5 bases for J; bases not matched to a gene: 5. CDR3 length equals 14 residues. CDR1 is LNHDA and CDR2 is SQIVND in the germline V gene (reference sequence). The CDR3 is CASSRGQGGETQYF. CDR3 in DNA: TGTGCCAGTAGTCGCGGACAGGGGGGGGAGACCCAGTACTTC.

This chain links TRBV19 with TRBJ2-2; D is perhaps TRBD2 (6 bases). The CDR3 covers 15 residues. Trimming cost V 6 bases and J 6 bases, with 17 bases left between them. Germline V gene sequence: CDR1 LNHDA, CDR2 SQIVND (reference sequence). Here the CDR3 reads CASRENRGDAGELFF. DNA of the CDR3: TGTGCCAGTAGGGAGAACCGCGGGGACGCCGGGGAGCTGTTTTTT. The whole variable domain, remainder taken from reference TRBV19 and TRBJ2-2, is DGGITQSPKYLFRKEGQNVTLSCEQNLNHDAMYWYRQDPGQGLRLIYYSQIVNDFQKGDIAEGYSVSREKKESFPLTVTSAQKNPTAFYLCASRENRGDAGELFFGEGSRLTVL.

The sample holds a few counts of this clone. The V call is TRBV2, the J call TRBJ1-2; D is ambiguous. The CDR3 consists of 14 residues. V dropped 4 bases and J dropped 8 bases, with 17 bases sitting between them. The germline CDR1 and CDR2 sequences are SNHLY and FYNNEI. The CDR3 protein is CASSGARVEGGYTF. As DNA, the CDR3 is TGTGCCAGCAGTGGTGCCAGAGTTGAGGGAGGCTACACCTTC. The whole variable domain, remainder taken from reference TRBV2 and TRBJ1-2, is EPEVTQTPSHQVTQMGQEVILRCVPISNHLYFYWYRQILGQKVEFLVSFYNNEISEKSEIFDDQFSVERPDGSNFTLKIRSTKLEDSAMYFCASSGARVEGGYTFGSGTRLTVV.

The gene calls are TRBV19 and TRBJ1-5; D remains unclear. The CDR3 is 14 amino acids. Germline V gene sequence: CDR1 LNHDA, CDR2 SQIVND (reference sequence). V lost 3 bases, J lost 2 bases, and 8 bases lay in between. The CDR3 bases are TGTGCCAGTAGTATTGAGGGAGGCAATCAGCCCCAGCATTTT. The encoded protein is CASSIEGGNQPQHF.

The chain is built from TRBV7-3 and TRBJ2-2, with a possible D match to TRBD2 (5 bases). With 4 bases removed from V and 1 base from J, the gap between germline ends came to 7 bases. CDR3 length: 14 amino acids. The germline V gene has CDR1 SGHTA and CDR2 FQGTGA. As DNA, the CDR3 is TGTGCCAGCAGCTCGGGGAGGAACACCGGGGAGCTGTTTTTT. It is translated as CASSSGRNTGELFF.

The CDR3 here is CASSEFPVPSGGIGTEAFF. The CDR3 nucleotides read TGTGCCAGCAGTGAATTCCCCGTGCCCAGCGGGGGGATAGGCACTGAAGCTTTCTTT. This chain connects TRBV6-1 to TRBJ1-1; TRBD1 might be the D (5 bases). Trimming left V 2 bases short and J 4 bases short, with 26 bases between. CDR1 is MNHNS, CDR2 SASEGT, per germline. CDR3 length equals 19 residues.

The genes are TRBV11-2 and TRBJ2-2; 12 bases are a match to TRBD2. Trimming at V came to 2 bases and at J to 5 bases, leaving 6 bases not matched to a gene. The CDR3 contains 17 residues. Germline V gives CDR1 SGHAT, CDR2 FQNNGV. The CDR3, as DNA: TGTGCCAGCAGCTTAAGCCTAGCGGGGGGGCTAACCGGGGAGCTGTTTTTT. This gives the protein CASSLSLAGGLTGELFF.

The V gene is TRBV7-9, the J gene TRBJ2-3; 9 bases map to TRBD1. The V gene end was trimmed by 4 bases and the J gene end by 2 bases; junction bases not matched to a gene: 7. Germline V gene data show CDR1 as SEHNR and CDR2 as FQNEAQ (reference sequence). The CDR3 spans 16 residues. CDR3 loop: CASSSPTGGATDTQYF. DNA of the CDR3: TGTGCCAGCAGCTCCCCGACAGGGGGTGCCACAGATACGCAGTATTTT.

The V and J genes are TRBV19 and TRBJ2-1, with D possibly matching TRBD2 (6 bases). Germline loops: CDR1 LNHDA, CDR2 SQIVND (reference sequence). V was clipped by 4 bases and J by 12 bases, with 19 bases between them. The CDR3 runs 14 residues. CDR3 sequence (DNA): TGTGCCAGTAGTAAACTAGCAGATCAGGGAAGGCAGTTCTTC. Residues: CASSKLADQGRQFF. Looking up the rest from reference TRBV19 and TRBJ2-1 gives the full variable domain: DGGITQSPKYLFRKEGQNVTLSCEQNLNHDAMYWYRQDPGQGLRLIYYSQIVNDFQKGDIAEGYSVSREKKESFPLTVTSAQKNPTAFYLCASSKLADQGRQFFGPGTRLTVL.

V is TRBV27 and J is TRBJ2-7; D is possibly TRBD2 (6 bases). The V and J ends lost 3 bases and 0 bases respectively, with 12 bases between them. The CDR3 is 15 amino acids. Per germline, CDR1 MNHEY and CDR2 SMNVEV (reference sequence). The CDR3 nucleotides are TGTGCCAGCAGTTTGGGCAGGGACTTCTCCTACGAGCAGTACTTC. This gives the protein CASSLGRDFSYEQYF.

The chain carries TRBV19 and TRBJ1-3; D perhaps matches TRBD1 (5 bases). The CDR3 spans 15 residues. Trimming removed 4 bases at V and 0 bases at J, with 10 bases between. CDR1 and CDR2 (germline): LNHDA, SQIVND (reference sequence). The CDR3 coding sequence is TGTGCCAGTAGTACTACAGGAAACTCTGGAAACACCATATATTTT. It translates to CASSTTGNSGNTIYF.

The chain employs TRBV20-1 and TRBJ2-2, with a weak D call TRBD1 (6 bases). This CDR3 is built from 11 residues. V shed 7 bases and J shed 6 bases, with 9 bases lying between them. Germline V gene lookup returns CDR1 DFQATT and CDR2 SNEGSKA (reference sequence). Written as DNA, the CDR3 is TGCAGTGGTGCAGGGGCCGGGGAGCTGTTTTTT. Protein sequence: CSGAGAGELFF.